Listed here is a single T cell receptor (beta chain). Its antigen is not identified. Trimming cost V 4 bases and J 4 bases, with 17 bases left between them. The CDR3 length is 16 residues. Per the germline V gene, CDR1 is SGHKS and CDR2 is YYEKEE (reference sequence). This specimen belongs to a study of T cells in localized non-small cell lung cancer. TCRdb keeps only in-frame clones here, not all; method: immunoSEQ multiplex PCR. Counted here are about 74,000 clones, approximately 84% occurring once; the ten biggest clones make up 1% to 1.5%. Findings and limits, study-wide: In the blood, greater T cell density corresponded to longer overall survival. For the top 100 tumor clones, a median approximately 59 also appeared in adjacent lung.

The sequence was obtained from an older female donor with stage I lung adenocarcinoma. The rearrangement links TRBV5-5 to TRBJ2-2, with D perhaps TRBD1 or TRBD2 (7 bases each). Sample: peripheral blood, taken before any cancer treatment. The CDR3 region is CASSHQPGGATGELFF. The CDR3 nucleotides are TGTGCCAGCAGCCACCAACCAGGGGGGGCCACCGGGGAGCTGTTTTTT.